The 10 T cell receptor beta chains listed next were all sequenced from one sample in a study of cytomegalovirus exposure and HLA in healthy donors. Profiling relied on immunoSEQ multiplex PCR, and the TCRdb table lists in-frame clones only, not all of them. There are more than 100,000 clones in the sample; roughly 90% occur only once, and 1.2% to 1.5% lies in the top ten. The sample consisted of PBMCs. Receptors were obtained from a man aged 25 to 40 in good health and CMV-seronegative.

The rearrangement uses TRBV5-6 and TRBJ1-2; D is possibly TRBD1 (5 bases). Germline values: CDR1 SGHDT, CDR2 YYEEEE. The CDR3 length is 14 residues. Trimming pared 0 bases from V and 8 bases from J, leaving 14 bases between. The CDR3 reads CASSLGGRVEGYTF. In nucleotides, the CDR3 is TGTGCCAGCAGCTTGGGTGGCAGGGTTGAGGGCTACACCTTC.

The V and J genes are TRBV1 and TRBJ2-1; the table's D call TRBD2 went unverified against the DNA. TRBV1 is shown as a pseudogene. The CDR3 sequence is 20 residues long. The CDR3 region is CTSSQDILSEEGCVFHEQFF. In DNA form, the CDR3 reads TGCACCAGCAGCCAAGATATTTTAAGTGAGGAGGGATGCGTTTTCCATGAGCAGTTCTTC.

The chain couples TRBV18 to TRBJ1-1, with TRBD1 as a possible D gene (6 bases). There are 15 residues in the CDR3. CDR1 and CDR2 from the germline V gene are KGHSH and LQKENI. Trimming stripped 3 bases from V and 4 bases from J, with 15 bases between. Here the CDR3 reads CASSPPGGGGTEAFF. In DNA form, the CDR3 reads TGTGCCAGCTCACCTCCGGGAGGAGGGGGCACTGAAGCTTTCTTT.

The chain joins TRBV12-5 to TRBJ1-1; 7 bases are shared with TRBD1. J was trimmed by 4 bases and V by 5 bases; bases with no gene match: 7. The CDR3 extends over 14 amino acids. Per the germline V gene, CDR1 is LGHNT and CDR2 is FRNRAP. The CDR3 bases are TGTGCTAGTGGTCGAGGGGGCTGGAGCACTGAAGCTTTCTTT. This gives the protein CASGRGGWSTEAFF.

The V call is TRBV7-2, the J call TRBJ2-1, with 10 bases identical to TRBD2. The V and J ends lost 10 bases and 6 bases, in that order; junction bases with no gene match: 9. The CDR3 contains 14 residues. In germline, CDR1 is SGHTA, CDR2 FQGNSA. The CDR3 coding sequence is TGTGCCACCAAGCGGGAGGGCCTGGGCAATGAGCAGTTCTTC. Its protein is CATKREGLGNEQFF.

The chain carries TRBV5-1 and TRBJ1-1; no clear D gene. This CDR3 is 13 amino acids long. Germline V gene data show CDR1 as SGHRS and CDR2 as YFSETQ. V lost 4 bases and J lost 0, with 7 bases in between. The CDR3 nucleotides read TGCGCCAGCAGCCAACGGGTGAACACTGAAGCTTTCTTT. Amino acids: CASSQRVNTEAFF. Full variable domain (missing parts from reference TRBV5-1 and TRBJ1-1): KAGVTQTPRYLIKTRGQQVTLSCSPISGHRSVSWYQQTPGQGLQFLFEYFSETQRNKGNFPGRFSGRQFSNSRSEMNVSTLELGDSALYLCASSQRVNTEAFFGQGTRLTVV.

V gene TRBV6-1 combines with J gene TRBJ1-2, with 8 bases matching TRBD1. CDR3 length equals 15 residues. The germline V gene encodes CDR1 MNHNS and CDR2 SASEGT. J lost 2 bases, V lost 6 bases, and 8 bases had no gene match. The CDR3 sequence is CASSPGQATNYGYTF. The CDR3 region has the DNA TGTGCCAGCAGCCCGGGACAGGCGACGAACTATGGCTACACCTTC.

The chain employs TRBV6-1 and TRBJ2-5; unclear D gene. This CDR3 has 14 residues. Deletions cut 6 bases from V and 4 bases from J, with 15 bases between. Germline values: CDR1 MNHNS, CDR2 SASEGT. The chain's CDR3 is CASRLGVSIETQYF. The CDR3 DNA reads TGTGCCAGCAGGCTAGGAGTTAGTATAGAGACCCAGTACTTC.

This clone was seen a single time. J is TRBJ2-7 and V is TRBV7-9; 8 bases agree with TRBD1. CDR1 is SEHNR and CDR2 is FQNEAQ in the germline V gene (reference sequence). J was trimmed by 3 bases and V by 2 bases; bases with no gene match: 6. The CDR3 sequence is 15 residues long. The CDR3 loop reads CASSLPGQDFYEQYF. Written as DNA, the CDR3 is TGTGCCAGCAGCTTACCGGGACAGGATTTCTACGAGCAGTACTTC. Full variable domain (remainder filled in from reference TRBV7-9 and TRBJ2-7): DTGVSQNPRHKITKRGQNVTFRCDPISEHNRLYWYRQTLGQGPEFLTYFQNEAQLEKSRLLSDRFSAERPKGSFSTLEIQRTEQGDSAMYLCASSLPGQDFYEQYFGPGTRLTVT.

The V and J genes are TRBV13 and TRBJ2-5; 11 bases are shared with TRBD1. V trimming: 5 bases; J trimming: 5 bases; junction bases outside the gene matches: 16. This CDR3 has 18 residues. Per the germline V gene, CDR1 is PRHDT and CDR2 is FYEKMQ (reference sequence). The CDR3 sequence: CASSLTGTGGGIVETQYF. The CDR3 bases are TGTGCCAGCAGCCTTACCGGGACAGGGGGTGGCATCGTGGAGACCCAGTACTTC.